What follows are 16 T cell receptor beta chains derived from one specimen sequenced in a study of blood T cell repertoires in COVID-19. TCRdb's copy holds only in-frame clones and misses some; the assay was immunoSEQ multiplex PCR. The data hold about 230,000 clones, with around 89% observed a single time. Input material: PBMCs or T cells enriched from blood (not recorded which). The origin of the receptors is a middle-aged woman with acute COVID-19.

This chain connects TRBV18 to TRBJ1-6; possible D gene TRBD1, 6 bases. V was trimmed by 3 bases and J by 8 bases, leaving 11 bases between them. The length of the CDR3 is 14 residues. Germline CDR1 KGHSH, CDR2 LQKENI. The CDR3 protein is CASSPRGGDSPLHF. The CDR3 DNA sequence: TGTGCCAGCTCACCCAGGGGTGGTGATTCACCCCTCCACTTT. The variable domain in full, with the rest retrieved from reference TRBV18 and TRBJ1-6, is NAGVMQNPRHLVRRRGQEARLRCSPMKGHSHVYWYRQLPEEGLKFMVYLQKENIIDESGMPKERFSAEFPKEGPSILRIQQVVRGDSAAYFCASSPRGGDSPLHFGNGTRLTVT.

DNA of the CDR3: TGTGCCACCAGTGACTTAGGCCCAGGGGGCTATGGCTACACCTTC. Its translation is CATSDLGPGGYGYTF. The chain carries TRBV24-1 and TRBJ1-2; 7 positions agree with TRBD1. V shed 4 bases, J shed 4 bases, and the junction held 8 bases outside the gene matches. The CDR3 consists of 15 residues. Looked up from germline, CDR1 is KGHDR and CDR2 is SFDVKD.

Of note for this clone: The same CDR3 can be traced to other DNA sequences in this sample. This chain uses TRBV18 with TRBJ2-1; the match to TRBD2 covers 8 bases. V was clipped by 3 bases and J by 3 bases; unmatched bases: 4. Germline V gene sequence: CDR1 KGHSH, CDR2 LQKENI. The CDR3 contains 15 residues. DNA of the CDR3: TGTGCCAGCTCACCCTTACTAGCGGACTACAATGAGCAGTTCTTC. Its protein is CASSPLLADYNEQFF.

The rearrangement joins TRBV2 to TRBJ2-1; 12 nucleotides match TRBD2. The CDR3 has 14 residues. Germline V CDR1 and CDR2: SNHLY, FYNNEI. V shed 1 base, J shed 8 bases, and the junction held 0 bases outside the gene matches. The CDR3 reads CASSEGTSGDEQFF. The CDR3 bases are TGTGCCAGCAGTGAAGGGACTAGCGGGGATGAGCAGTTCTTC.

This clone was counted a single time. The V gene is TRBV4-2, the J gene TRBJ2-7, with D perhaps TRBD1 (5 bases). The V and J ends lost 1 base and 5 bases respectively, with 12 bases between them. Looked up from germline, CDR1 is LGHNA and CDR2 is YNFKEQ. There are 14 residues in the CDR3. The CDR3 DNA reads as TGTGCCAGCAGCCAAGGCTCAGGGCTCGACGAGCAGTACTTC. The encoded protein is CASSQGSGLDEQYF.

This chain connects TRBV7-9 to TRBJ1-1; D perhaps matches TRBD1 (5 bases). The V end lost 3 bases, the J end lost 4 bases, and 18 bases lay between the germline ends. The CDR3 has 16 residues. CDR1 and CDR2 from the germline V gene are SEHNR and FQNEAQ (reference sequence). CDR3 bases: TGTGCCAGCAGCTTTTGCATTCAGGGAGGGTGCACTGAAGCTTTCTTT. Protein sequence: CASSFCIQGGCTEAFF.

The chain combines TRBV5-4 with TRBJ2-1; 7 bases are shared with TRBD2. The CDR3 runs to 15 residues. V shed 0 bases and J 7 bases; nucleotides not matched to a gene: 7. Germline CDR1 is SGHNT and CDR2 is YYREEE (reference sequence). CDR3 sequence: CASSLERGQLNEQFF. DNA for the CDR3: TGTGCCAGCAGCTTGGAGCGGGGCCAATTGAATGAGCAGTTCTTC.

This sequence joins TRBV24-1 and TRBJ2-2; maybe TRBD1 (6 bases). Germline V gene lookup returns CDR1 KGHDR and CDR2 SFDVKD. The length of the CDR3 is 15 residues. Trimming pared 7 bases from V and 0 bases from J, leaving 11 bases between. CDR3 region: CATRTTGANTGELFF. As DNA, the CDR3 is TGTGCCACCAGGACGACAGGCGCGAACACCGGGGAGCTGTTTTTT.

J is TRBJ1-2 and V is TRBV25-1; D not resolved. Trimming took 3 bases from V and 8 from J, leaving 16 bases between them. The germline gives CDR1 MGHDK, CDR2 SYGVNS. This CDR3 comprises 14 residues. The CDR3 nucleotides read TGTGCCAGCAGTGATTCTCGGATTTTGGAGGGCTACACCTTC. Its protein is CASSDSRILEGYTF.

The gene calls are TRBV5-1 and TRBJ1-1; D is uncertain. V was clipped by 0 bases and J by 1 base, with 10 bases between them. In germline, CDR1 is SGHRS, CDR2 YFSETQ. The CDR3 extends over 15 amino acids. The chain's CDR3 is CASSLEGVRNTEAFF. In DNA form, the CDR3 reads TGCGCCAGCAGCTTGGAAGGAGTAAGGAACACTGAAGCTTTCTTT. Using reference TRBV5-1 and TRBJ1-1 for the parts outside the CDR3, the full variable domain is KAGVTQTPRYLIKTRGQQVTLSCSPISGHRSVSWYQQTPGQGLQFLFEYFSETQRNKGNFPGRFSGRQFSNSRSEMNVSTLELGDSALYLCASSLEGVRNTEAFFGQGTRLTVV.

This chain links TRBV10-1 with TRBJ2-1; 7 bases are shared with TRBD1. Germline-derived CDR1 and CDR2 are WNHNN and SYGVQD (reference sequence). CDR3 length: 16 amino acids. The V gene end was trimmed by 4 bases and the J gene end by 9 bases; junction bases not matched to a gene: 15. The CDR3 bases are TGCGCCAGCAGTGTGGGTCTCACAGGGGAAGGCAGTGAGCAGTTCTTC. This encodes CASSVGLTGEGSEQFF.

This clone was observed at least ten times. V usage is TRBV10-3 and J usage is TRBJ1-6; TRBD1 agrees at 10 bases. The CDR3 runs 16 residues. Unmatched junction bases numbered 5, after V lost 0 bases and J lost 9 bases. The germline CDR1 and CDR2 sequences are ENHRY and SYGVKD. The CDR3 is CAISESKGTGASPLHF. In DNA, the CDR3 is TGTGCCATCAGTGAGTCTAAGGGGACAGGGGCTTCACCCCTCCACTTT.

The chain employs TRBV7-9 and TRBJ1-5; 8 positions agree with TRBD1. The V and J ends lost 3 bases and 7 bases, in that order; junction bases with no gene match: 5. This CDR3 region has 14 residues. Looked up from germline, CDR1 is SEHNR and CDR2 is FQNEAQ (reference sequence). The CDR3 nucleotides read TGTGCCAGCAGCTTCGGGACAGGAGGACAGCCCCAGCATTTT. Protein: CASSFGTGGQPQHF.

As concerns this clone: At the DNA level, this CDR3 is encoded by other sequences in the same sample as well. The V call is TRBV18, the J call TRBJ2-5; TRBD2 is a possible D gene (5 bases). Per the germline V gene, CDR1 is KGHSH and CDR2 is LQKENI. CDR3 size: 14 residues. The V and J ends lost 3 bases and 4 bases respectively, with 12 bases between them. The CDR3 loop reads CASSPKGGGETQYF. CDR3 sequence (DNA): TGTGCCAGCTCACCGAAGGGCGGAGGAGAGACCCAGTACTTC.

The chain employs TRBV7-2 and TRBJ2-7, with D maybe TRBD1 (5 bases). Per germline, CDR1 SGHTA and CDR2 FQGNSA. The ends were cut back, 7 bases at V and 0 bases at J, with 13 bases in the middle. The CDR3 loop spans 14 amino acids. CDR3 loop: CASTGHPSSYEQYF. CDR3 bases: TGTGCCAGCACCGGACATCCGAGCTCCTACGAGCAGTACTTC.

The CDR3, as DNA: TGTGCCAGCAGCTTATCAGGGTGGAGCTACAATGAGCAGTTCTTC. It yields the protein CASSLSGWSYNEQFF. The J gene is TRBJ2-1, the V gene TRBV7-2, with D perhaps matching TRBD1 (5 bases). This CDR3 is built from 15 residues. Germline V gene sequence: CDR1 SGHTA, CDR2 FQGNSA. Trimming cost V 2 bases and J 3 bases, with 11 bases left between them. Drawing the rest from reference TRBV7-2 and TRBJ2-1, the complete variable domain is GAGVSQSPSNKVTEKGKDVELRCDPISGHTALYWYRQSLGQGLEFLIYFQGNSAPDKSGLPSDRFSAERTGGSVSTLTIQRTQQEDSAVYLCASSLSGWSYNEQFFGPGTRLTVL.